The 21 T cell receptor beta chains presented below share a single source sample, sequenced in a study of T-cell reconstitution after alpha-beta-depleted transplantation in children. The TCRbeta library incorporated unique molecular identifiers. Each CDR3 protein gets one entry after TCRdb re-called the PCR reads with MiXCR. The sample gives about 240,000 distinct CDR3 sequences, around 25% of which show up once; approximately 2.5% is in the top ten. Sequencing was performed on PBMCs, taken before TCRalphabeta/CD19-depleted stem cell transplant. The receptor set was obtained from a girl aged 2-15 years with Fanconi anemia, due to receive a stem cell transplant.

The chain joins TRBV28 to TRBJ2-2; 7 bases are shared with TRBD2. The CDR3 length is 14 residues. Trimming cost V 6 bases and J 4 bases; bases outside gene matches: 5. CDR1 is MDHEN, CDR2 SYDVKM, per germline. CDR3 nucleotides: TGTGCCAGCAGCTACCTAGCGGCCACCGGGGAGCTGTTTTTT. Translation: CASSYLAATGELFF.

This clonotype was recorded a few times. This chain links TRBV29-1 with TRBJ2-7; 8 bases fit TRBD1. The V and J ends lost 4 bases and 6 bases, in that order; junction bases with no gene match: 17. Germline V lookup: CDR1 SQVTM, CDR2 ANQGSEA. CDR3 length equals 16 residues. In nucleotides, the CDR3 is TGCAGCGTTGTGCTCAGGGGGCGCAGGGTCAGGGGCGAGCAGTACTTC. Amino acids: CSVVLRGRRVRGEQYF.

V and J are TRBV20-1 and TRBJ2-1; 9 positions match TRBD2. Germline-derived CDR1 and CDR2 are DFQATT and SNEGSKA (reference sequence). The CDR3 is 15 residues long. V lost 3 bases, J lost 4 bases, and 7 bases stayed unmatched. The CDR3 DNA sequence: TGCAGTGCTAGTGAAGCGGGGGGACGATACAATGAGCAGTTCTTC. Translating it yields CSASEAGGRYNEQFF.

This chain joins TRBV7-6 and TRBJ2-1; a possible D gene is TRBD2 (5 bases). V was trimmed by 0 bases and J by 7 bases, leaving 13 bases between them. The CDR3 has 15 amino acids. Germline loops: CDR1 SGHVS, CDR2 FNYEAQ. This CDR3 reads CASSLAIGRANEQFF. The CDR3 DNA follows: TGTGCCAGCAGCTTAGCGATTGGGAGAGCGAATGAGCAGTTCTTC.

The chain links TRBV6-1 to TRBJ1-2; no definite D call. The V and J ends lost 2 bases and 6 bases respectively, with 10 bases between them. Germline V gives CDR1 MNHNS, CDR2 SASEGT. The CDR3 consists of 13 residues. The CDR3 loop is CASSESFGDGYTF. The DNA of the CDR3 is TGTGCCAGCAGTGAATCCTTCGGGGATGGCTACACCTTC.

This clonotype was observed many times. V and J are TRBV10-1 and TRBJ2-5; D may match TRBD1 or TRBD2 (5 bases each). Trimming took off 6 bases at V and 2 bases at J, with 16 bases between the two ends. The CDR3 runs 15 residues. Germline V gene data show CDR1 as WNHNN and CDR2 as SYGVQD (reference sequence). In DNA form, the CDR3 reads TGCGCCAGCAGCGAGACGCCGGGACCTCAAGAGACCCAGTACTTC. Its protein is CASSETPGPQETQYF.

This clonotype came up many times. The chain combines TRBV19 with TRBJ2-7, with 7 bases aligning to TRBD1. CDR1 and CDR2 from the germline V gene are LNHDA and SQIVND (reference sequence). This CDR3 has 15 residues. V shed 5 bases, J shed 0 bases, and the junction held 7 bases outside the gene matches. The CDR3 DNA follows: TGTGCCAGTAGTCCGGACAGGACTCTCTCCTACGAGCAGTACTTC. It encodes CASSPDRTLSYEQYF.

This clonotype was counted ten times or more. The chain couples TRBV29-1 to TRBJ2-3; the D is unclear. The CDR3 sequence is 14 residues long. V dropped 0 bases and J dropped 7 bases, with 14 bases sitting between them. Per germline, CDR1 SQVTM and CDR2 ANQGSEA. The CDR3 loop is CSVEDYVPPHTQYF. The CDR3 DNA reads as TGCAGCGTTGAAGATTACGTCCCGCCCCATACGCAGTATTTT.

This clonotype was seen only a few times. This chain links TRBV29-1 with TRBJ1-2, with D possibly TRBD1 on 5 matching bases. V gave up 3 bases and J gave up 6 bases, with 8 bases separating them. Germline V gene lookup returns CDR1 SQVTM and CDR2 ANQGSEA. This CDR3 is 11 amino acids long. CDR3: CSVEEGNGYTF. The CDR3 nucleotides are TGCAGCGTTGAGGAGGGGAATGGCTACACCTTC.

This clonotype appeared many times. The V and J genes are TRBV12-3 or TRBV12-4 and TRBJ1-2, with TRBD1 as a possible D gene (5 bases). With 6 bases removed from V and 7 bases from J, the gap between germline ends came to 12 bases. The CDR3 spans 12 residues. The CDR3 here is CASSHPGSGYTF. In DNA form, the CDR3 reads TGTGCCAGCAGCCACCCAGGGAGTGGCTACACCTTC.

This clonotype was detected a few times. The chain joins TRBV29-1 to TRBJ2-7, with D possibly being TRBD1 (6 bases). V was shortened by 3 bases and J by 9 bases, with 12 bases between the two germline ends. The germline CDR1 and CDR2 sequences are SQVTM and ANQGSEA. CDR3 size: 11 residues. CDR3 nucleotides: TGCAGCGTTGACAGGGGCCTACGGCAGTACTTC. Amino acid sequence: CSVDRGLRQYF.

The V and J genes are TRBV20-1 and TRBJ2-5; TRBD1 is a possible D gene (5 bases). This CDR3 is 14 amino acids long. Germline CDR1 is DFQATT and CDR2 is SNEGSKA (reference sequence). V lost 7 bases to trimming and J lost 5 bases, with 20 bases between them. The CDR3 DNA reads as TGCAGTGACTCTACCGCCAGGGTTACGGAGACCCAGTACTTC. The encoded protein is CSDSTARVTETQYF.

This clonotype was seen repeatedly, ten times or more. The V call is TRBV15, the J call TRBJ2-7, with D possibly TRBD1 on 6 matching bases. CDR1 is LNHNV and CDR2 is YYDKDF in the germline V gene (reference sequence). This CDR3 is built from 13 residues. V was pared by 3 bases and J by 3 bases, with 9 bases between. For the CDR3, the DNA is TGTGCCACCAGCAGCCGGGACAACTACGAGCAGTACTTC. Protein product: CATSSRDNYEQYF.

This clonotype was observed at least ten times. The chain has TRBV29-1 and TRBJ1-5; no reliable D call. Trimming shortened V by 8 bases and J by 6 bases, and 20 bases separated the two germline ends. The CDR3 is made up of 14 amino acids. CDR1 and CDR2 from the germline V gene are SQVTM and ANQGSEA. The chain's CDR3 is CSRDGPCLGQPQHF. Written as DNA, the CDR3 is TGCAGCAGAGATGGACCCTGCTTGGGTCAGCCCCAGCATTTT.

The chain links TRBV6-1 to TRBJ2-5, with 16 bases fitting TRBD2. The junction had 5 bases not matched to a gene; V was cut back by 6 bases and J by 7 bases. This CDR3 is 15 amino acids long. Germline CDR1 MNHNS, CDR2 SASEGT. CDR3 amino acids: CASSGTSGGAATQYF. CDR3 DNA: TGTGCCAGCAGCGGGACTAGCGGGGGGGCGGCGACCCAGTACTTC.

This clonotype was recorded at least ten times. The chain is built from TRBV27 and TRBJ2-1; D tentatively reads TRBD1 or TRBD2 (6 bases each). V lost 6 bases and J lost 4, with 16 bases in between. The CDR3 contains 15 residues. Per the germline V gene, CDR1 is MNHEY and CDR2 is SMNVEV (reference sequence). Written as DNA, the CDR3 is TGTGCCAGCAGCCTAACGGGGGCCCCGTACAATGAGCAGTTCTTC. This gives the protein CASSLTGAPYNEQFF.

V is TRBV4-2 and J is TRBJ2-7, with D tentatively TRBD2 (6 bases). This CDR3 comprises 16 residues. Deletions cut 4 bases from V and 3 bases from J, with 19 bases between. Germline V lookup: CDR1 LGHNA, CDR2 YNFKEQ. CDR3 region: CASSREGLRFFYEQYF. The CDR3 region has the DNA TGTGCCAGCAGCCGCGAGGGACTCAGGTTCTTCTACGAGCAGTACTTC.

The genes are TRBV29-1 and TRBJ1-1, with D hard to call. The CDR3 length is 12 residues. Germline loops: CDR1 SQVTM, CDR2 ANQGSEA. V was clipped by 4 bases and J by 0 bases, with 6 bases between them. The CDR3 reads CSVAALNTEAFF. DNA for the CDR3: TGCAGCGTTGCGGCTTTGAACACTGAAGCTTTCTTT.

This clonotype has just a few counts. This chain uses TRBV29-1 with TRBJ2-1, with 11 bases matching TRBD2. Trimming removed 7 bases from V and 6 bases from J; junction bases left unmatched: 5. Germline CDR1 SQVTM, CDR2 ANQGSEA. The CDR3 has 13 residues. The CDR3 reads CSGGLAGANEQFF. The CDR3 DNA sequence: TGCAGCGGCGGACTAGCGGGTGCCAATGAGCAGTTCTTC.

This clonotype was counted many times. This chain links TRBV29-1 with TRBJ2-3; the match to TRBD1 covers 10 bases. The CDR3 sequence is 14 residues long. Germline CDR1 reads SQVTM; CDR2 reads ANQGSEA. The trim removed 6 bases at V and 3 bases at J, leaving 6 bases unmatched. The CDR3 protein is CSVSGTGATDTQYF. CDR3 coding DNA: TGCAGCGTGTCCGGGACAGGGGCGACAGATACGCAGTATTTT.

The genes are TRBV20-1 and TRBJ1-5; TRBD1 matches 8 bases. Trimming removed 0 bases from V and 4 bases from J; junction bases left unmatched: 2. Per the germline V gene, CDR1 is DFQATT and CDR2 is SNEGSKA (reference sequence). This CDR3 region has 14 residues. CDR3 DNA sequence: TGCAGTGCTAGAGATCGGACAGGGAATCAGCCCCAGCATTTT. It translates to CSARDRTGNQPQHF.